The entry below gives a single TCR beta chain sequence along with its context. Germline loops: CDR1 SGHTA, CDR2 FQGNSA. V was pared by 5 bases and J by 2 bases, with 13 bases between. The CDR3 extends over 14 amino acids. In the authors' workflow: Counts of nucleated cells, estimated from reference gene primer amplification, were obtained. Libraries were prepared by immunoSEQ multiplex PCR; TCRdb keeps only in-frame clonotypes and omits some of them. V, J and clone size are taken as reported in that table, and D and trimming were inferred from the DNA itself. The data contain 60,000 to 70,000 clones, 88% of them seen just once; the ten biggest clones take up 43%. The sample originates from a study of blood T cell repertoires in COVID-19. Whole-study context: Some COVID-19 samples were acute and others convalescent; all came from the United States, Italy and Spain.

The V gene is TRBV7-2, the J gene TRBJ2-7; D perhaps matches TRBD2 (5 bases). The TCR sequence derives from a woman in her sixties or seventies with COVID-19, enrolled during active disease. Sequenced: peripheral blood. The CDR3: CASSLVTGAYEQYF. For the CDR3, the DNA is TGTGCCAGCAGCCTTGTTACCGGGGCCTACGAGCAGTACTTC.